One and the same sample provided the 20 T cell receptor beta chains below, sequenced in a study of T-cell reconstitution after alpha-beta-depleted transplantation in children (TCRdb year 2016). The treatment or condition label of this sample denotes: allogeneic hematopoietic cell transplantation with graft depleted of TCRalphabeta T cells and CD19 B cells. Library preparation employed PCR. Sequencing relied on an Illumina HiSeq 2500. TCR libraries were prepared with molecular barcoding, using unique molecular identifiers to normalize TCRbeta repertoire quantification. TCRdb's own reprocessing of the public reads used fastp at Q25 and MiXCR and kept productive beta chains. Merged by CDR3 protein, the rows form single entries marked with the most common genes and DNA. This sample holds around 300,000 distinct CDR3 sequences; around 10% were observed only once. The ten largest clones take up roughly a quarter of the sample.

The sequencing used peripheral blood, collected 180 days after TCRalphabeta/CD19-depleted stem cell transplant. The receptors originated from a male patient aged 2 to 10 who had a stem cell transplant for chronic granulomatous disease, so the T cells may come from the graft donor.

This clonotype was picked up a small number of times. V and J are TRBV12-3 or TRBV12-4 and TRBJ2-2; D gene ambiguous. CDR3 length: 14 amino acids. Trimming stripped 0 bases from V and 7 bases from J, with 9 bases between. Written as DNA, the CDR3 is TGTGCCAGCAGTTTAGCGGATACAGTCGGGGAGCTGTTTTTT. Amino acids: CASSLADTVGELFF.

This clonotype showed up many times. The chain employs TRBV13 and TRBJ1-1, with 12 positions matching TRBD1. The germline gives CDR1 PRHDT, CDR2 FYEKMQ (reference sequence). The CDR3 spans 16 residues. V was clipped by 6 bases and J by 8 bases; unmatched bases: 13. The CDR3: CASRSRDRGPVREAFF. The DNA of the CDR3 is TGTGCCAGCAGGTCCCGGGACAGGGGGCCGGTTCGGGAAGCTTTCTTT.

This clonotype was seen ten or more times. This chain connects TRBV20-1 to TRBJ2-3, with TRBD2 matching over 9 bases. Germline V CDR1 and CDR2: DFQATT, SNEGSKA (reference sequence). J lost 1 base, V lost 5 bases, and 4 bases had no gene match. CDR3 size: 14 residues. As DNA, the CDR3 is TGCAGTGCTGGACGACTAGCGGGCACAGATACGCAGTATTTT. This sequence encodes CSAGRLAGTDTQYF.

There are many counts of this clonotype. The chain couples TRBV12-3 or TRBV12-4 to TRBJ2-1; tentative D call: TRBD1 (5 bases). The CDR3 has 10 amino acids. The V gene lost 3 bases and the J gene lost 13 bases, with 7 bases spanning the gap. CDR3 residues: CASSLGPQFF. Here the CDR3 DNA reads TGTGCCAGCAGTTTGGGGCCTCAGTTCTTC.

This clonotype was detected ten times or more. The gene calls are TRBV20-1 and TRBJ2-3, with D possibly matching TRBD2 (5 bases). CDR3 length equals 12 residues. Germline V gives CDR1 DFQATT, CDR2 SNEGSKA (reference sequence). V was pared by 6 bases and J by 6 bases, with 13 bases between. The CDR3 is CSATPGTDTQYF. The CDR3 DNA is TGCAGTGCAACTCCGGGAACCGATACGCAGTATTTT.

This clonotype has ten or more counts. The chain joins TRBV21-1 to TRBJ2-1; whether TRBD2, the table's D call, matches the DNA was not checked. TRBV21-1 is recorded as a pseudogene. The CDR3 has 16 residues. This chain's CDR3 is CASSAQTSGVPNEQFF. The CDR3 DNA follows: TGTGCCAGCAGCGCCCAGACTAGCGGGGTCCCCAATGAGCAGTTCTTC.

This clonotype was detected many times. This sequence joins TRBV18 and TRBJ2-7; possibly TRBD1 for D (5 bases). CDR3 length equals 14 residues. The germline gives CDR1 KGHSH, CDR2 LQKENI. V shed 3 bases and J shed 7 bases, with 16 bases lying between them. The CDR3 DNA reads as TGTGCCAGCTCACCCATCGGCAGGGTCCAGGAGCAGTACTTC. This gives the protein CASSPIGRVQEQYF.

Only one count was recorded for this clonotype. Since a much larger clone is just one base distant, this may be a read error. V gene TRBV21-1 combines with J gene TRBJ2-3; no DNA check was done on the table's D call, TRBD2. TRBV21-1 is a pseudogene locus. CDR3 size: 17 residues. The DNA of the CDR3 is TGTGCCAGCAACGAGTGGACTAGCGGGTGGGCCGACGATACGCAGTATTTT. It is translated as CASNEWTSGWADDTQYF.

This clonotype has at least ten counts. The rearrangement uses TRBV7-2 and TRBJ2-7; D is perhaps TRBD1 or TRBD2 (5 bases each). The CDR3 loop spans 16 amino acids. CDR1 and CDR2 from the germline V gene are SGHTA and FQGNSA. Between the trimmed V and J ends, which lost 8 bases and 5 bases, there was a span of 25 bases. CDR3: CASSGGKTDFYDEQYF. The DNA for the CDR3 is TGTGCCAGCTCTGGGGGAAAGACGGACTTCTACGACGAGCAGTACTTC.

This clonotype was recorded at least ten times. V and J are TRBV7-3 and TRBJ2-1; D unresolved. The V gene's germline CDR1 is SGHTA and CDR2 FQGTGA. The V end was cut by 1 base, the J end by 0 bases, with 13 bases between. The CDR3 contains 17 residues. CDR3 sequence: CASSLISGTSSYNEQFF. The CDR3 DNA reads TGTGCCAGCAGCTTAATCTCGGGCACGAGCTCCTACAATGAGCAGTTCTTC.

Many counts were recorded for this clonotype. This rearrangement joins TRBV7-2 to TRBJ2-7; 12 bases match TRBD2. The junction had 6 bases not matched to a gene; V was cut back by 9 bases and J by 3 bases. The germline V gene encodes CDR1 SGHTA and CDR2 FQGNSA. The CDR3 totals 14 residues. CDR3 sequence reads: CASTQGLAGYEQYF. CDR3 in DNA: TGTGCCAGTACTCAGGGACTAGCGGGCTACGAGCAGTACTTC.

This clonotype was counted at least ten times. The chain combines TRBV20-1 with TRBJ2-7, with 10 bases lining up with TRBD1. The trim removed 0 bases at V and 4 bases at J, leaving 6 bases unmatched. This CDR3 has 15 amino acids. The germline V gene has CDR1 DFQATT and CDR2 SNEGSKA (reference sequence). CDR3 bases: TGCAGTGCTAGAGATACCGGGACAGGGGTATACGAGCAGTACTTC. Its protein is CSARDTGTGVYEQYF.

In this sample, this clonotype turned up many times. The rearrangement links TRBV20-1 to TRBJ2-1, with TRBD2 matching over 9 bases. Germline V lookup: CDR1 DFQATT, CDR2 SNEGSKA (reference sequence). V trimming: 2 bases; J trimming: 4 bases; junction bases outside the gene matches: 3. The CDR3 is 14 residues long. CDR3 in DNA: TGCAGTGCTAGACGCGGGGGGGCTTACAATGAGCAGTTCTTC. This codes for CSARRGGAYNEQFF.

This clonotype was seen many times. The chain recombines TRBV7-3 with TRBJ1-1; D call uncertain. V dropped 0 bases and J dropped 1 base, with 6 bases sitting between them. The CDR3 runs 14 residues. The V gene's germline CDR1 is SGHTA and CDR2 FQGTGA. This chain's CDR3 is CASSLTPENTEAFF. The CDR3 region has the DNA TGTGCCAGCAGCTTAACGCCGGAGAACACTGAAGCTTTCTTT.

There are many counts of this clonotype. The V and J genes are TRBV5-4 and TRBJ2-1; D ambiguous. Germline V gene sequence: CDR1 SGHNT, CDR2 YYREEE (reference sequence). The CDR3 sequence is 16 residues long. V lost 0 bases and J lost 0, with 10 bases in between. The CDR3 DNA follows: TGTGCCAGCAGCTTGGTCAGAAAAAGCTCCTACAATGAGCAGTTCTTC. It specifies CASSLVRKSSYNEQFF.

This clonotype appeared many times. V gene TRBV20-1 combines with J gene TRBJ1-1; maybe TRBD1 (5 bases). CDR3 size: 14 residues. V lost 4 bases and J 0 bases, leaving 12 bases between the germline ends. The germline V gene encodes CDR1 DFQATT and CDR2 SNEGSKA (reference sequence). The CDR3 coding sequence is TGCAGTGCTAAAAGACAGAGCATGAACACTGAAGCTTTCTTT. Amino acid sequence: CSAKRQSMNTEAFF.

In its sample, this clonotype was seen many times. The chain is built from TRBV7-2 and TRBJ2-5; D gene uncertain. V lost 0 bases and J 10 bases, leaving 12 bases between the germline ends. The germline gives CDR1 SGHTA, CDR2 FQGNSA. The CDR3 sequence is 13 residues long. Written as DNA, the CDR3 is TGTGCCAGCAGCTTAGCCCGTGGGTTGGGCCAGTACTTC. It specifies CASSLARGLGQYF.

In this sample, this clonotype turned up many times. The V gene is TRBV29-1, the J gene TRBJ2-1, with 7 bases matching TRBD1. This CDR3 contains 14 residues. V lost 5 bases and J lost 4; bases outside the gene matches: 8. CDR1 is SQVTM and CDR2 is ANQGSEA in the germline V gene. CDR3 sequence: CSVSVQGIYNEQFF. Here the CDR3 DNA reads TGCAGCGTTAGTGTACAGGGGATATACAATGAGCAGTTCTTC.

This clonotype was seen many times. The rearrangement joins TRBV6-6 to TRBJ1-1; D ambiguous. The V and J ends lost 7 bases and 0 bases respectively, with 9 bases between them. This CDR3 is 13 amino acids long. The germline gives CDR1 MNHNY, CDR2 SVGAGI (reference sequence). CDR3 sequence: CASNEVLNTEAFF. CDR3 in DNA: TGTGCCAGCAATGAGGTTTTGAACACTGAAGCTTTCTTT.

This clonotype was observed many times. The chain employs TRBV2 and TRBJ2-7, with TRBD1 matching over 7 bases. In germline, CDR1 is SNHLY, CDR2 FYNNEI. V was clipped by 6 bases and J by 2 bases; unmatched bases: 7. The CDR3 length is 14 residues. CDR3 protein: CASSDTGTAYEQYF. The CDR3 DNA reads TGTGCCAGCAGCGACACTGGGACAGCCTACGAGCAGTACTTC. Drawing the rest from reference TRBV2 and TRBJ2-7, the complete variable domain is EPEVTQTPSHQVTQMGQEVILRCVPISNHLYFYWYRQILGQKVEFLVSFYNNEISEKSEIFDDQFSVERPDGSNFTLKIRSTKLEDSAMYFCASSDTGTAYEQYFGPGTRLTVT.